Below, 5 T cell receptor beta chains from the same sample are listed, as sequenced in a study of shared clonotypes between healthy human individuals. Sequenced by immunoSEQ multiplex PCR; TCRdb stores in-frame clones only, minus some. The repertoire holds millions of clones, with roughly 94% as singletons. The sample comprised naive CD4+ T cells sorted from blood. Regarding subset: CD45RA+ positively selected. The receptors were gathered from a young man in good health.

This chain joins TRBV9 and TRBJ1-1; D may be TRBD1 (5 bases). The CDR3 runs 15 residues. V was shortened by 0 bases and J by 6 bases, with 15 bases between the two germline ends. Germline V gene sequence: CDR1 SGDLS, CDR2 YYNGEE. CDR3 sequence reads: CASSVATRQGAEAFF. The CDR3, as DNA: TGTGCCAGCAGCGTAGCTACAAGGCAGGGAGCTGAAGCTTTCTTT.

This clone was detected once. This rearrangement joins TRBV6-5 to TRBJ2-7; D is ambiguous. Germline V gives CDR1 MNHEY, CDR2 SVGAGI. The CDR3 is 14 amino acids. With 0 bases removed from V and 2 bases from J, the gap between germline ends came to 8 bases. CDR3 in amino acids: CASSYSEAAYEQYF. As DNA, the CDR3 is TGTGCCAGCAGTTACTCGGAAGCTGCCTACGAGCAGTACTTC.

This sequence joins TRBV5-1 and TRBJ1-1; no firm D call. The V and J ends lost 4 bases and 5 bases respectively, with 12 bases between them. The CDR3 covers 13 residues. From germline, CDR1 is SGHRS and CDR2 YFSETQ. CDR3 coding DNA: TGCGCCAGCAGCCCCTGGTCACTGACTGAAGCTTTCTTT. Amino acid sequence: CASSPWSLTEAFF.

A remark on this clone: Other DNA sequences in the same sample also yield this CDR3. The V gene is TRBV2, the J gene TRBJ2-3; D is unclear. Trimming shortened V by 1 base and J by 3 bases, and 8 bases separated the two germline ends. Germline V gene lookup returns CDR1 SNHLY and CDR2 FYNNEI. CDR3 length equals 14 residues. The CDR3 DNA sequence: TGTGCCAGCAGTGAAGGGACCTTTACAGATACGCAGTATTTT. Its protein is CASSEGTFTDTQYF. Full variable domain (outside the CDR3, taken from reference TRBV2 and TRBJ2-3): EPEVTQTPSHQVTQMGQEVILRCVPISNHLYFYWYRQILGQKVEFLVSFYNNEISEKSEIFDDQFSVERPDGSNFTLKIRSTKLEDSAMYFCASSEGTFTDTQYFGPGTRLTVL.

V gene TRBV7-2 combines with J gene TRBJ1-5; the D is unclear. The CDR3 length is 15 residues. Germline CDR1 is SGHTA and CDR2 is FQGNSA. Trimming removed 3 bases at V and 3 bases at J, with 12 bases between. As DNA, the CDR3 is TGTGCCAGCAGCTTCTCCACGGTAGACAATCAGCCCCAGCATTTT. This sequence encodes CASSFSTVDNQPQHF. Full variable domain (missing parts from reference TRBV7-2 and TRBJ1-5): GAGVSQSPSNKVTEKGKDVELRCDPISGHTALYWYRQSLGQGLEFLIYFQGNSAPDKSGLPSDRFSAERTGGSVSTLTIQRTQQEDSAVYLCASSFSTVDNQPQHFGDGTRLSIL.